In this sample, the clone carrying this TCR beta chain turned up many times. This record comes from a study of T cells after yellow fever vaccination. The V and J ends lost 5 bases and 7 bases respectively, with 11 bases between them. Germline V lookup: CDR1 LGHNT, CDR2 FRNRAP. The CDR3 covers 13 residues. The 5'RACE template-switching step produced TCR cDNA and added a universal primer site and UMIs. TCRdb reanalysed the 5' RACE reads using MiXCR and keeps one entry per CDR3 protein. The table has 30,000 or so distinct CDR3 sequences, about 4.4% seen once. This rearrangement joins TRBV12-5 to TRBJ2-2; D gene uncertain. This receptor was taken from a young man who received the YFV17D yellow fever vaccine. This specimen was CD8+ T cells sorted from PBMCs, taken 5 days after the yellow fever booster vaccination. CDR3 residues: CASGPTGYGELFF. The CDR3 DNA follows: TGTGCTAGTGGTCCCACTGGGTACGGGGAGCTGTTTTTT.